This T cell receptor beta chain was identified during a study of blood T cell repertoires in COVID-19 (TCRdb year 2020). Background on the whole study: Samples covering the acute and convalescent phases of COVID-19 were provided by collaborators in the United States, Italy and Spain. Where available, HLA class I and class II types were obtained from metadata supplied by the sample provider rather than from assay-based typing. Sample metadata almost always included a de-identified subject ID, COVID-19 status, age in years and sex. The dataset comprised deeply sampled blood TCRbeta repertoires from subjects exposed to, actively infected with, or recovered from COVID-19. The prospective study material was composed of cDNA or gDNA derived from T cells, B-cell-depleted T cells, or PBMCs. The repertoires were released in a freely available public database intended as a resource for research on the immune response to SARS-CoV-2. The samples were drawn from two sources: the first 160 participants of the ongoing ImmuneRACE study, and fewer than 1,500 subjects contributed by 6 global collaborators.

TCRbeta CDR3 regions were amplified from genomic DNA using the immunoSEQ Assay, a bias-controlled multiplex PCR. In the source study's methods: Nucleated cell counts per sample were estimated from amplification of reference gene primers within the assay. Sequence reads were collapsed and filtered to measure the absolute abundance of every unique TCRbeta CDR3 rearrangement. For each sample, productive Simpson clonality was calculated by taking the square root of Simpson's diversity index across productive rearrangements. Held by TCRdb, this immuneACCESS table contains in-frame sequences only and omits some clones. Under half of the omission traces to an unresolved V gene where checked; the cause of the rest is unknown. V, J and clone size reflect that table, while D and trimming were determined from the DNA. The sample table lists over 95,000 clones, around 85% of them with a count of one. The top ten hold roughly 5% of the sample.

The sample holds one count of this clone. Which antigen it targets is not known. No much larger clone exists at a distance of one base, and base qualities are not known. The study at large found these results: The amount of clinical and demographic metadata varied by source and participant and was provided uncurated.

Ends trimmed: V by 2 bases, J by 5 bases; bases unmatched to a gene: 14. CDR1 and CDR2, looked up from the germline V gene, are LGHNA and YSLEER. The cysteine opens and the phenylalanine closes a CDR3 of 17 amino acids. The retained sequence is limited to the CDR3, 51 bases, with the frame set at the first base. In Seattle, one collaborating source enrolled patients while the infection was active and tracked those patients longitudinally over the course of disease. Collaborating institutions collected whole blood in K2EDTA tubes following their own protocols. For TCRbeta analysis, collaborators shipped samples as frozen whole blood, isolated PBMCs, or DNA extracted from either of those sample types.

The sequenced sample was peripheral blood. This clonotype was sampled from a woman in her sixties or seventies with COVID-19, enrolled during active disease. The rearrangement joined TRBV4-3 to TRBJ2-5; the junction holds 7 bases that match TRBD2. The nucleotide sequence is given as TGCGCCAGCAGCCAACCCCAGAGGGGAGCGGGGTCTGAGACCCAGTACTTC. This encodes CASSQPQRGAGSETQYF.